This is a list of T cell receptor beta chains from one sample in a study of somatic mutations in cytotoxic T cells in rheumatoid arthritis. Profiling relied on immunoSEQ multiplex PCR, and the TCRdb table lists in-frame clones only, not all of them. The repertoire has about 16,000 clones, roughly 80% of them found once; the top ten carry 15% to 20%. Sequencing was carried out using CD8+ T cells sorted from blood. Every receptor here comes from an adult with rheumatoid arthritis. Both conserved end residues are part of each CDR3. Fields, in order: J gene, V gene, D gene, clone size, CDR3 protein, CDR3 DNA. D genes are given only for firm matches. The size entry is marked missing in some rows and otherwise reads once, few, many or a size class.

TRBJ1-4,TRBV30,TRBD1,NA,CAWSPTGAGGEKLFF,TGTGCCTGGAGTCCTACAGGGGCTGGGGGCGAAAAACTGTTTTTT
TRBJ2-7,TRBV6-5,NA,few,CASSYPGGALIGEQYF,TGTGCCAGCAGTTACCCCGGGGGTGCCCTTATTGGCGAGCAGTACTTC
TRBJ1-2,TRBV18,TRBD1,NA,CASSATGVPYGYTF,TGTGCCAGCTCAGCGACAGGGGTCCCCTATGGCTACACCTTC
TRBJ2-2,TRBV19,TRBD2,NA,CAAGGEVAGELFF,TGTGCCGCGGGGGGTGAAGTGGCCGGGGAGCTGTTTTTT
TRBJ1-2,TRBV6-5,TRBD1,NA,CASSYSQGAGSGYTF,TGTGCCAGCAGTTACTCACAGGGGGCGGGTTCTGGCTACACCTTC
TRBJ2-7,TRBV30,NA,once,CACEGLAVYEQYF,TGTGCCTGTGAGGGATTAGCGGTCTACGAGCAGTACTTC
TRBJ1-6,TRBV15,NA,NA,CATSGNRDSGRSPLHF,TGTGCCACCAGCGGCAACAGGGATTCTGGAAGGTCACCCCTCCACTTT
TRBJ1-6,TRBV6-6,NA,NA,CAFLERVRRPPLHF,TGTGCCTTCCTGGAGCGGGTCCGCCGACCACCCCTCCACTTT
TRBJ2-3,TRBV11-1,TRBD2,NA,CASSFEGLAGSTDTQYF,TGTGCCAGCAGCTTTGAGGGACTAGCGGGGAGCACAGATACGCAGTATTTT
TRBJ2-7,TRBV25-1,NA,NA,CASSEGGSPYEQYF,TGTGCCAGCAGTGAAGGGGGCTCCCCCTACGAGCAGTACTTC
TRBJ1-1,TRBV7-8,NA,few,CASSLERGNTEAFF,TGTGCCAGCAGCTTAGAAAGAGGGAACACTGAAGCTTTCTTT
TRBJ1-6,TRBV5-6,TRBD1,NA,CASSLGTEYNSPLHF,TGTGCCAGCAGCCTCGGGACAGAGTATAATTCACCCCTCCACTTT
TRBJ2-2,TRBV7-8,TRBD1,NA,CASSLKPTGGEVTGELFF,TGTGCCAGCAGCTTAAAACCAACAGGGGGTGAGGTCACCGGGGAGCTGTTTTTT
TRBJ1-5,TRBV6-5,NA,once,CASSPSNNQPQHF,TGTGCCAGCAGCCCCTCCAACAATCAGCCCCAGCATTTT
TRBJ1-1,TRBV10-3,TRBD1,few,CAISPGTGPDTEAFF,TGTGCCATCAGCCCCGGGACAGGGCCGGACACTGAAGCTTTCTTT
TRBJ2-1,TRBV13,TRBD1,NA,CASSLVGTGNEQFF,TGTGCCAGCAGCTTAGTGGGGACAGGGAATGAGCAGTTCTTC
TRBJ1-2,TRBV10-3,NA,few,CAIREPRGYTF,TGTGCCATCAGGGAGCCCAGAGGCTACACCTTC
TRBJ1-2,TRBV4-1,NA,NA,CASSQIFGGGSDGYTF,TGCGCCAGCAGCCAAATCTTCGGGGGGGGGTCCGATGGCTACACCTTC
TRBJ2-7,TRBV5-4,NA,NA,CASSLVTLDSYEQYF,TGTGCCAGCAGCTTGGTTACGTTAGACTCCTACGAGCAGTACTTC
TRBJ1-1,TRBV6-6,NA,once,CASSYSGGLGAFF,TGTGCCAGCAGTTACTCGGGGGGTTTGGGAGCTTTCTTT
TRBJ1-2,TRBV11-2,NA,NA,CASSSMGRTMYGYTF,TGTGCCAGCAGCTCAATGGGCCGGACAATGTATGGCTACACCTTC
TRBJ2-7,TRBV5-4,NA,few,CASSGSSTYEQYF,TGTGCCAGCAGCGGGTCCTCTACCTACGAGCAGTACTTC
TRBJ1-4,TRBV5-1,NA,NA,CASSLALNEKLFF,TGCGCCAGCAGCTTGGCGCTTAATGAAAAACTGTTTTTT
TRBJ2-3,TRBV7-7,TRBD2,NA,CASSPGLDIDTQYF,TGTGCTAGCAGCCCAGGACTAGATATAGATACGCAGTATTTT
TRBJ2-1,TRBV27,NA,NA,CASSTGTSGNEQFF,TGTGCCAGCAGTACAGGGACATCGGGCAATGAGCAGTTCTTC
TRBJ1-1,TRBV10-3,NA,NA,CAIRPGRRNTEAFF,TGTGCCATCCGGCCTGGACGGAGGAACACTGAAGCTTTCTTT
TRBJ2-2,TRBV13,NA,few,CASSRPENTGELFF,TGTGCCAGCAGCCGACCGGAGAACACCGGGGAGCTGTTTTTT